A selection of T cell receptor beta chains follows, all from one sample in a study of CD8 T cells in Susac syndrome. MiXCR was run by TCRdb on the immunoSEQ multiplex PCR reads, yielding one entry per CDR3 protein. The sample lists 250,000 to 300,000 distinct CDR3 sequences, 65% to 90% occurring once. Sequencing was carried out using CD8+ T cells from PBMCs. Source of these receptors: a human donor with multiple sclerosis. Each CDR3 is given with its conserved first and last residue. A D gene is named only where the DNA matches it firmly. Clone size appears in some rows only: once, few, many, or a class for an expanded clone.

abundance,v_gene,j_gene,d_gene,CDR3nt,CDR3aa
-,TRBV4-3,TRBJ2-1,TRBD2,TGCGCCAGCAGCCAAGAGGTAGTAAGCGGGAGAAGGTTCGAGCAGTTCTTC,CASSQEVVSGRRFEQFF
-,TRBV9,TRBJ2-2,-,TGTGCCAGCAGCGTATTGGATGTAGACACCGGGGAGCTGTTTTTT,CASSVLDVDTGELFF
-,TRBV19,TRBJ2-7,TRBD1,TGTGCCAGTAGTATAGGAACCGGGACAGTGGGCTACGAGCAGTACTTC,CASSIGTGTVGYEQYF
-,TRBV3-1,TRBJ2-7,-,TGTGCCAGCAGCCAAGTAGGAGGGGCCGAGCAGTACTTC,CASSQVGGAEQYF
-,TRBV10-3,TRBJ2-1,-,TGTGCCATCAGTGAGTCAGACAATGAGCAGTTCTTC,CAISESDNEQFF
once,TRBV20-1,TRBJ2-1,-,TGCAGTGCTAGAGTGCGGAGTGCGACCTACAATGAGCAGTTCTTC,CSARVRSATYNEQFF
-,TRBV7-9,TRBJ1-1,TRBD1,TGTGCCAGCAGCTTTCCCGACAGGGGGGTTCCTGAAGCTTTCTTT,CASSFPDRGVPEAFF
-,TRBV20-1,TRBJ2-7,TRBD2,TGCAGGGTAGGCGGGAGTGGTATCTACGAGCAGTACTTC,CRVGGSGIYEQYF
-,TRBV19,TRBJ2-7,TRBD2,TGTGCCAGTAGCTCCGTTAGCGGGACCCTCTCCTACGAGCAGTACTTC,CASSSVSGTLSYEQYF
-,TRBV29-1,TRBJ1-5,TRBD1,TGCAGCGCATATACAGGGGGGACAACAGCCCAGCATTTT,CSAYTGGTTAQHF
-,TRBV28,TRBJ1-3,TRBD1,TGTGCCAGCAGTGGAGCGGAGGGGGCGTTCGGAAACACCATATATTTT,CASSGAEGAFGNTIYF
-,TRBV7-9,TRBJ1-4,-,TGTGCCAGCAGCTTAGGGACGACCGCAACTAATGAAAAACTGTTTTTT,CASSLGTTATNEKLFF
-,TRBV28,TRBJ1-5,TRBD1,TGTGCCAGCAGTTCTCACAGGGGGCACAATCAGCCCCAGCATTTT,CASSSHRGHNQPQHF
-,TRBV30,TRBJ1-4,-,TGTGCCTGGAGACAAGGGACAACGGTTAATGAAAAACTGTTTTTT,CAWRQGTTVNEKLFF
-,TRBV30,TRBJ1-5,-,TGTGCCTGGAGTGGGGGGGTGGGCAATCAGCCCCAGCATTTT,CAWSGGVGNQPQHF
few,TRBV4-1,TRBJ1-2,TRBD1,TGCGCCAGCAGCCAAGGAGGGGGCATTATAAACTATGGCTACACCTTC,CASSQGGGIINYGYTF
-,TRBV4-3,TRBJ2-1,TRBD2,TGCGCCAGCAGCCAGGGGACTAGCGGGATCGATGAGCAGTTCTTC,CASSQGTSGIDEQFF
-,TRBV4-3,TRBJ2-7,-,TGCGCCAGCAGCCAAGACTCTGACGGTTCCTACGAGCAGTACTTC,CASSQDSDGSYEQYF
-,TRBV4-3,TRBJ2-1,TRBD2,TGCGCCAGCAGCACCGGGGGGAGCGGATACAATGAGCAGTTCTTC,CASSTGGSGYNEQFF
few,TRBV13,TRBJ2-7,TRBD2,TGTGCCAGCAGCCATGGGACTAGCGGGAGGGCCGTGCAGTACTTC,CASSHGTSGRAVQYF